These 32 T cell receptor beta chains were all obtained from the same sample, sequenced in a study of kidney transplant recipient with SARS-CoV-2 infection. TCRdb independently ran MiXCR on the reads; one entry per CDR3 protein. This sample carries 200,000 to 300,000 distinct CDR3 sequences, about 30% of them seen once, and the ten largest clones take about 7%. Sequences were derived from a blood sample, sampled at baseline and between days 110 and 120 from a kidney transplant recipient. These receptors came from a young adult male patient who had COVID-19 and was a kidney transplant recipient. Some T cells may be supplied by the graft donor.

This clonotype was found a few times. This may stem from a read error, because a much larger clone lies one nucleotide away. The V and J genes are TRBV7-9 and TRBJ2-5, with TRBD2 identical over 11 bases. Germline loops: CDR1 SEHNR, CDR2 FQNEAQ (reference sequence). The CDR3 covers 16 residues. The CDR3 region is CTSSQYTSGSQETQYF. As DNA, the CDR3 is TGTACCAGCAGTCAATACACTAGCGGGAGCCAAGAGACCCAGTACTTC.

The chain recombines TRBV5-5 with TRBJ2-3, with 9 bases aligning to TRBD2. The length of the CDR3 is 15 residues. The V and J ends lost 3 bases and 5 bases, in that order; junction bases with no gene match: 7. CDR1 is SGHKS and CDR2 is YYEKEE in the germline V gene (reference sequence). CDR3 sequence: CASSSLAGAGDTQYF. The DNA for the CDR3 is TGTGCCAGCAGCTCCTTAGCGGGGGCGGGAGATACGCAGTATTTT.

This clonotype was seen only once. A read error may explain this, as a much larger clone is one base away. This sequence joins TRBV3-1 and TRBJ1-1; D gene uncertain. The CDR3 runs 17 residues. The V end lost 5 bases, the J end lost 4 bases, and 23 bases lay between the germline ends. Germline CDR1 and CDR2: LGHDT and YNNKEL (reference sequence). CDR3 residues: CASSERFPVSIRTEAFF. In DNA, the CDR3 is TGTGCCAGCAGCGAACGGTTTCCCGTTTCAATTCGCACTGAAGCTTTCTTT.

Notes on this clonotype: A read error may be the cause here, since a much bigger clone is one base away. The J gene is TRBJ1-4, the V gene TRBV11-2; 12 bases are shared with TRBD1. The CDR3 is made up of 15 amino acids. Germline lookup yields CDR1 SGHAT and CDR2 FQNNGV. The trim removed 6 bases at V and 9 bases at J, leaving 8 bases unmatched. The CDR3 sequence is CASRPPRDRGQKLFF. CDR3 in DNA: TGTGCCAGCAGGCCTCCCCGGGACAGGGGGCAAAAACTGTTTTTT.

The sample holds many counts of this clonotype. This rearrangement joins TRBV19 to TRBJ1-1, with 7 bases aligning to TRBD1. After removal of 6 bases from V and 5 bases from J, the junction contained 6 bases not matched to a gene. The CDR3 covers 13 residues. From germline, CDR1 is LNHDA and CDR2 SQIVND (reference sequence). The DNA of the CDR3 is TGTGCCAGTAGGACACAGGGGTGGACTGAAGCTTTCTTT. This translates into CASRTQGWTEAFF.

As regards this clonotype: This sequence may be a read error, since a much larger clone differs from it by one base. The chain employs TRBV5-6 and TRBJ2-2, with 13 positions matching TRBD2. Unmatched junction bases numbered 7, after V lost 6 bases and J lost 5 bases. Germline V gene sequence: CDR1 SGHDT, CDR2 YYEEEE. The CDR3 runs to 16 residues. The CDR3 DNA is TGTGCCAGCAACAACGGACTAGCGGGAGTTACCGGGGAGCTGTTTTTT. It yields the protein CASNNGLAGVTGELFF.

Worth noting for this clonotype: A read error may be the cause here, since a much bigger clone is one base away. The chain joins TRBV5-4 to TRBJ2-1; 7 nucleotides match TRBD1. V dropped 5 bases and J dropped 7; count of bases not matched to a gene: 12. Germline V gives CDR1 SGHNT, CDR2 YYREEE (reference sequence). The length of the CDR3 is 15 residues. This chain's CDR3 is CASRPGTDVLNEQFF. CDR3 sequence (DNA): TGTGCCAGCAGGCCCGGGACAGATGTCCTGAATGAGCAGTTCTTC.

The CDR3: CASSQVGDTWTDNSPLHF. The CDR3 bases are TGTGCCAGCAGTCAGGTGGGTGACACCTGGACGGATAATTCACCCCTCCACTTT. The chain links TRBV6-2 or TRBV6-3 to TRBJ1-6; D unclear. CDR3 length: 18 amino acids. Germline V lookup: CDR1 MNHEY, CDR2 SVGEGT. The V end lost 5 bases, the J end lost 5 bases, and 22 bases lay between the germline ends.

This clonotype was detected ten times or more. This chain connects TRBV15 to TRBJ2-7, with 7 bases aligning to TRBD1. Germline assignment: CDR1 LNHNV and CDR2 YYDKDF (reference sequence). V lost 1 base and J lost 7; bases outside the gene matches: 10. This CDR3 is built from 15 residues. CDR3 DNA sequence: TGTGCCACCAGCAGAGGGGCAGGGGGATCGGAAGAGCAGTACTTC. It codes for CATSRGAGGSEEQYF.

The table lists this clonotype with a few counts. The CDR3 is CASSTDRVGVQETQYF. The CDR3 coding sequence is TGTGCCAGCAGCACCGACAGGGTGGGGGTCCAAGAGACCCAGTACTTC. V is TRBV12-3 or TRBV12-4 and J is TRBJ2-5, with TRBD1 identical over 7 bases. After removal of 6 bases from V and 1 base from J, the junction contained 11 bases not matched to a gene. The CDR3 has 16 amino acids.

The table lists this clonotype with many counts. V gene TRBV12-3 or TRBV12-4 combines with J gene TRBJ1-1; possibly TRBD1 for D (6 bases). The CDR3 has 14 residues. V lost 8 bases to trimming and J lost 2 bases, with 15 bases between them. The DNA for the CDR3 is TGTGCCAGCTCGCGGGCGGGGGCCAACACTGAAGCTTTCTTT. This gives the protein CASSRAGANTEAFF.

For this clonotype: A much larger clone lies a single base off, so this may be a read error. The chain employs TRBV20-1 and TRBJ2-2, with 9 bases aligning to TRBD1. Germline CDR1 and CDR2: DFQATT and SNEGSKA (reference sequence). The CDR3 consists of 15 residues. This chain's CDR3 is CSTRKTGGPTGELFF. CDR3 bases: TGCAGTACTAGAAAAACAGGGGGCCCCACCGGGGAGCTGTTTTTT.

A remark on this clonotype: A single base separates this from a much larger clone, so it may be a read error. V is TRBV6-4 and J is TRBJ1-2; no clear D gene. CDR1 MRHNA and CDR2 SNTAGT come from the germline V gene. Between the trimmed V and J ends, which lost 5 bases and 4 bases, there was a span of 23 bases. This CDR3 is built from 17 residues. In DNA, the CDR3 is TGTGCCAGCAGTAGTCGAACCCCACACGGAAAGACCTATGGCTACACCTTC. It specifies CASSSRTPHGKTYGYTF.

Turning to this clonotype: Just one base apart from a much larger clone, this may be a read error. This sequence joins TRBV12-3 or TRBV12-4 and TRBJ2-1; 7 nucleotides line up with TRBD1. The CDR3 extends over 15 amino acids. DNA for the CDR3: TGTGTCAGCAGTCAAGGGACAGTGAGATACAATGAGCAGTTCTTC. Protein sequence: CVSSQGTVRYNEQFF.

Concerning this clonotype itself: Just one base apart from a much larger clone, this may be a read error. The V gene is TRBV6-5, the J gene TRBJ2-7; D perhaps matches TRBD1 (6 bases). There are 16 residues in the CDR3. CDR1 is MNHEY and CDR2 is SVGAGI in the germline V gene. Trimming shortened V by 7 bases and J by 3 bases, and 22 bases separated the two germline ends. CDR3 sequence reads: CASKQGDKLLGYEQYF. Here the CDR3 DNA reads TGTGCCAGCAAACAGGGAGATAAACTCTTGGGCTACGAGCAGTACTTC.

This clonotype was seen more than once but under ten times. The genes are TRBV19 and TRBJ2-3, with 8 bases fitting TRBD2. The J call is doubtful: the DNA matches TRBJ2-7 better. Germline V CDR1 and CDR2: LNHDA, SQIVND (reference sequence). The CDR3 covers 14 residues. CDR3 in amino acids: CASSPRREVSEQYF. In nucleotides, the CDR3 is TGTGCCAGTAGCCCTCGGCGGGAGGTCAGCGAGCAGTACTTC.

This clonotype was observed many times. This sequence joins TRBV11-2 and TRBJ2-1, with D hard to call. V was clipped by 6 bases and J by 9 bases, with 15 bases between them. The CDR3 has 13 amino acids. Germline lookup yields CDR1 SGHAT and CDR2 FQNNGV. The CDR3 sequence: CASSLGSSPEQFF. For the CDR3, the DNA is TGTGCCAGCAGTCTAGGCTCTTCCCCTGAGCAGTTCTTC.

This clonotype showed up just a few times. The chain combines TRBV9 with TRBJ2-3; maybe TRBD2 (6 bases). This CDR3 has 14 residues. Trimming pared 2 bases from V and 7 bases from J, leaving 14 bases between. CDR1 is SGDLS and CDR2 is YYNGEE in the germline V gene. This CDR3 reads CASSVRLVLYTQYF. CDR3 coding DNA: TGTGCCAGCAGCGTTCGACTAGTTTTATATACGCAGTATTTT.

About this clonotype itself: With a much larger clone just one base away, this may be a read error. This chain uses TRBV28 with TRBJ1-2; perhaps TRBD1 as D (6 bases). Germline V CDR1 and CDR2: MDHEN, SYDVKM. The CDR3 loop spans 14 amino acids. V was shortened by 3 bases and J by 6 bases, with 14 bases between the two germline ends. The CDR3 DNA follows: TGTGCCAGCAGTTTGGAGACAGGCGGGAATGGCTACACCTTC. Its translation: CASSLETGGNGYTF.

This clonotype was picked up many times. The CDR3 DNA sequence: TGTGCCAGCGGAGAACGTCATCCACGAAAGACCTATGGCTACACCTTC. Translated: CASGERHPRKTYGYTF. J is TRBJ1-2 and V is TRBV5-8; D is undetermined. V gave up 7 bases and J gave up 4 bases, with 23 bases separating them. CDR3 length: 16 residues. Germline values: CDR1 SGHTS, CDR2 YDEGEE.

This clonotype was observed many times. CDR3 protein: CASSPFGPEAFF. The CDR3 DNA sequence: TGTGCCAGTAGTCCCTTTGGCCCTGAAGCTTTCTTT. V usage is TRBV19 and J usage is TRBJ1-1; D is unresolved. There are 12 residues in the CDR3. Deletions cut 5 bases from V and 6 bases from J, with 10 bases between. Germline V gene lookup returns CDR1 LNHDA and CDR2 SQIVND (reference sequence).

This clonotype was recorded at least ten times. The V and J genes are TRBV6-5 and TRBJ1-5; D is uncertain. Trimming removed 0 bases at V and 8 bases at J, with 14 bases between. The CDR3 totals 15 residues. In germline, CDR1 is MNHEY, CDR2 SVGAGI. CDR3 in DNA: TGTGCCAGCAGTTACTCGAGGGAGGCGGGAGAGCCCCAGCATTTT. Its protein product is CASSYSREAGEPQHF.

In its sample, this clonotype was seen a few times. This rearrangement joins TRBV9 to TRBJ2-1; no reliable D call. This CDR3 is built from 16 residues. In germline, CDR1 is SGDLS, CDR2 YYNGEE. V lost 3 bases and J 3 bases, leaving 16 bases between the germline ends. The DNA for the CDR3 is TGTGCCAGCAGCGCCTTAGGGTTTGGGCGCTACAATGAGCAGTTCTTC. Its translation is CASSALGFGRYNEQFF. Supplemented by reference TRBV9 and TRBJ2-1, the full variable domain reads DSGVTQTPKHLITATGQRVTLRCSPRSGDLSVYWYQQSLDQGLQFLIQYYNGEERAKGNILERFSAQQFPDLHSELNLSSLELGDSALYFCASSALGFGRYNEQFFGPGTRLTVL.

This clonotype was seen repeatedly, ten times or more. The V and J genes are TRBV7-8 and TRBJ1-2; 11 bases map to TRBD1. Germline CDR1 and CDR2: SGHVS and FQNEAQ. The CDR3 consists of 15 residues. The V gene end was trimmed by 1 base and the J gene end by 7 bases; junction bases not matched to a gene: 5. CDR3 DNA: TGTGCCAGCAGCTTAGGGACAGGGGGCAAGGGTGGCTACACCTTC. It is translated as CASSLGTGGKGGYTF. Full variable domain (missing parts from reference TRBV7-8 and TRBJ1-2): GAGVSQSPRYKVAKRGQDVALRCDPISGHVSLFWYQQALGQGPEFLTYFQNEAQLDKSGLPSDRFFAERPEGSVSTLKIQRTQQEDSAVYLCASSLGTGGKGGYTFGSGTRLTVV.

This clonotype was picked up many times. The J gene is TRBJ1-3, the V gene TRBV2; 8 positions agree with TRBD1. In germline, CDR1 is SNHLY, CDR2 FYNNEI. V trimming: 8 bases; J trimming: 4 bases; junction bases outside the gene matches: 1. The CDR3 contains 12 residues. This CDR3 is CASGDRGNTIYF. The CDR3 coding sequence is TGTGCCAGCGGGGACAGGGGAAACACCATATATTTT.

V usage is TRBV29-1 and J usage is TRBJ2-1, with 9 bases matching TRBD1. The trim removed 5 bases at V and 1 base at J, leaving 3 bases unmatched. This CDR3 comprises 14 residues. CDR1 and CDR2 (germline): SQVTM, ANQGSEA. The CDR3 bases are TGCAGCGTTTCAGGACAGGGGTCCTACAATGAGCAGTTCTTC. It translates to CSVSGQGSYNEQFF.

This clonotype occurred a few times. V usage is TRBV4-1 and J usage is TRBJ2-5; TRBD1 aligns across 8 bases. The CDR3 sequence is 14 residues long. Germline values: CDR1 MGHRA, CDR2 YSYEKL. Trimming removed 1 base from V and 3 bases from J; junction bases left unmatched: 1. CDR3 region: CASSQVDREETQYF. DNA of the CDR3: TGCGCCAGCAGCCAAGTGGACAGGGAAGAGACCCAGTACTTC.

This clonotype occurred many times. The chain combines TRBV4-1 with TRBJ1-1; 10 positions agree with TRBD1. Germline CDR1 is MGHRA and CDR2 is YSYEKL. The CDR3 covers 17 residues. The junction had 8 bases not matched to a gene; V was cut back by 2 bases and J by 2 bases. CDR3 bases: TGCGCCAGCAGCCAAAAGGGACAGGGGCTCACTAACACTGAAGCTTTCTTT. Translated: CASSQKGQGLTNTEAFF.

Notes on this clonotype: A much larger clone is a single base away; this may be a read error. This chain links TRBV15 with TRBJ1-5, with D tentatively TRBD1 (6 bases). CDR3 length: 14 residues. In germline, CDR1 is LNHNV, CDR2 YYDKDF (reference sequence). Here the CDR3 reads CAASNLQGNQPQHF. The DNA for the CDR3 is TGTGCCGCCAGCAATCTTCAGGGGAATCAGCCCCAGCATTTT.

Turning to this clonotype: It may be a read error: a sequence one base away is much more abundant. The chain joins TRBV6-9 to TRBJ1-2; no clear D gene. Germline V gives CDR1 MNHGY, CDR2 SVAAGI. The CDR3 runs to 17 residues. This CDR3 is CAGSYSAPYGKTYGYTF. CDR3 in DNA: TGTGCCGGCAGTTACAGCGCGCCTTACGGAAAGACCTATGGCTACACCTTC.

In this sample, this clonotype turned up many times. The chain is built from TRBV15 and TRBJ1-4, with TRBD1 as a possible D gene (5 bases). The germline V gene has CDR1 LNHNV and CDR2 YYDKDF (reference sequence). The CDR3 consists of 16 residues. V was shortened by 5 bases and J by 2 bases, with 15 bases between the two germline ends. CDR3 loop: CATSPGTLGTNEKLFF. The CDR3 DNA sequence: TGTGCCACCAGCCCCGGGACCCTGGGGACTAATGAAAAACTGTTTTTT.

With respect to this clonotype: Relative to the germline gene, one junction end is altered; a read error may explain this. The rearrangement joins TRBV3-1 to TRBJ2-5; no clear D. The V gene's germline CDR1 is LGHDT and CDR2 YNNKEL (reference sequence). This CDR3 has 17 residues. CDR3 nucleotides: TGTGCCTGCAGCATACAGTATCCCATTTCTTTCTCTGAGACCCAGTACTTC. This encodes CACSIQYPISFSETQYF.